This T cell receptor beta chain derives from a study of T cell responses to AZD1222 COVID-19 vaccine. Note on this clone: Antigen specificity is unknown.

Sequenced by immunoSEQ multiplex PCR; TCRdb stores in-frame clones only, minus some. The data contain 120,000 to 150,000 clones, about 93% of them seen just once; the ten biggest clones take up under 2%. Regarding the study as a whole: After two AZD1222 doses, spike-specific TCR breadth and depth rose versus day 0. None of the repertoires were sampled until the peak T cell response had passed. Donors, mostly white British, included more females; clonal diversity was possibly underestimated.

The TCR was taken from an adult in good health. The sequences come from peripheral blood, collected on day 0 of AZD1222 vaccination.

For the CDR3, the DNA is TGTGCCAGCAGTGATGAGTGGCTTGACTCGTCGGGCTCTGGAAACACCATATATTTT. Its protein is CASSDEWLDSSGSGNTIYF. This sequence joins TRBV2 and TRBJ1-3; unclear D gene. Trimming took 3 bases from V and 0 from J, leaving 21 bases between them. Germline assignment: CDR1 SNHLY and CDR2 FYNNEI. The CDR3 has 19 residues. Complete variable domain (other parts from reference TRBV2 and TRBJ1-3): EPEVTQTPSHQVTQMGQEVILRCVPISNHLYFYWYRQILGQKVEFLVSFYNNEISEKSEIFDDQFSVERPDGSNFTLKIRSTKLEDSAMYFCASSDEWLDSSGSGNTIYFGEGSWLTVV.